The 15 T cell receptor beta chains in this list originate from one sample, sequenced in a study of PD-1 blockade in classical Hodgkin lymphoma (dated by TCRdb to about 2020). Preparation of the library involved the immunoSEQ multiplex PCR assay. TCRdb provides this immuneACCESS table in a form limited to in-frame rearrangements. Some clones are lacking; in checked studies, under half of them reflect an unresolved V gene, and why the rest are absent is not known. The sample data list 20,000 to 25,000 clones, and approximately 77% of these were observed just once. The ten largest clonotypes hold around 21% of the sample. The intended sense of this specimen's time point label: cycle 4 day 1 (C4D1), after five to seven weeks of nivolumab. All trial patients had relapsed after autologous stem cell transplantation, with cohorts A, B and C differing in prior brentuximab vedotin exposure. The sample in question was peripheral blood mononuclear cells (PBMCs), obtained before the fourth cycle of nivolumab. The receptors shown here come from a human donor with classical Hodgkin lymphoma.

The rearrangement links TRBV7-3 to TRBJ2-2, with D unclear. The V end lost 5 bases, the J end lost 5 bases, and 9 bases lay between the germline ends. The CDR3 is made up of 13 amino acids. The germline CDR1 and CDR2 sequences are SGHTA and FQGTGA. This CDR3 reads CASSKDPTGELFF. In DNA, the CDR3 is TGTGCCAGCAGCAAGGACCCTACCGGGGAGCTGTTTTTT.

The V and J genes are TRBV7-9 and TRBJ2-7; either TRBD1 or TRBD2 may fit D (6 bases each). This CDR3 has 16 residues. Germline CDR1 is SEHNR and CDR2 is FQNEAQ (reference sequence). Trimming left V 6 bases short and J 9 bases short, with 27 bases between. CDR3 amino acids: CASRDVAGPKGGVQYF. CDR3 sequence (DNA): TGTGCCAGCAGGGACGTGGCGGGACCTAAGGGGGGTGTGCAGTACTTC.

V is TRBV18 and J is TRBJ2-7, with D perhaps TRBD1 (5 bases). V lost 3 bases and J lost 1, with 10 bases in between. Per the germline V gene, CDR1 is KGHSH and CDR2 is LQKENI. This CDR3 region has 14 residues. The CDR3 coding sequence is TGTGCCAGCTCACCTCTGACAGCTTCCTACGAGCAGTACTTC. Protein sequence: CASSPLTASYEQYF.

The chain has TRBV29-1 and TRBJ1-4; unclear D gene. Between the trimmed V and J ends, which lost 5 bases and 0 bases, there was a span of 7 bases. In germline, CDR1 is SQVTM, CDR2 ANQGSEA. CDR3 length: 13 amino acids. The CDR3 DNA reads TGCAGCGTTCGCAGTGCAACTAATGAAAAACTGTTTTTT. It translates to CSVRSATNEKLFF.

V and J are TRBV10-3 and TRBJ2-7; TRBD2 matches at 8 bases. V lost 8 bases, J lost 2 bases, and 5 bases stayed unmatched. The CDR3 runs 13 residues. The germline CDR1 and CDR2 sequences are ENHRY and SYGVKD. As DNA, the CDR3 is TGTGCCATCGGGACTAGAATTCCCTACGAGCAGTACTTC. Amino acid sequence: CAIGTRIPYEQYF.

This chain connects TRBV18 to TRBJ1-5; D is undetermined. The CDR3 is 13 amino acids. Per germline, CDR1 KGHSH and CDR2 LQKENI. Trimming pared 2 bases from V and 5 bases from J, leaving 7 bases between. The DNA for the CDR3 is TGTGCCAGCTCACCAGGCCAGCATCAGCCCCAGCATTTT. Protein: CASSPGQHQPQHF.

In this sample, this clone turned up a few times. V gene TRBV4-3 combines with J gene TRBJ2-1; weak D call: TRBD2 (5 bases). V lost 1 base, J lost 7 bases, and 11 bases lay in between. The CDR3 covers 14 residues. CDR1 is LGHNA and CDR2 is YSLEER in the germline V gene. CDR3 region: CASSQAIGDNEQFF. CDR3 in DNA: TGCGCCAGCAGCCAAGCAATCGGGGATAATGAGCAGTTCTTC.

This rearrangement joins TRBV18 to TRBJ2-3, with unresolved D. The CDR3 spans 15 residues. Germline lookup yields CDR1 KGHSH and CDR2 LQKENI. Between the trimmed V and J ends, which lost 0 bases and 1 base, there was a span of 8 bases. This CDR3 reads CASSPPGLRTDTQYF. The DNA for the CDR3 is TGTGCCAGCTCACCACCAGGCCTTCGCACAGATACGCAGTATTTT.

The genes are TRBV10-3 and TRBJ1-3; TRBD1 agrees at 8 bases. This CDR3 is 15 amino acids long. V trimming: 4 bases; J trimming: 0 bases; junction bases outside the gene matches: 2. Germline lookup yields CDR1 ENHRY and CDR2 SYGVKD. The CDR3 is CAISGTGPSGNTIYF. CDR3 sequence (DNA): TGTGCCATCAGTGGGACAGGGCCCTCTGGAAACACCATATATTTT.

The CDR3 DNA follows: TGCGCCAGCAGCTCCTTCCCAACTCAGCCCCAGCATTTT. Protein product: CASSSFPTQPQHF. The chain carries TRBV5-1 and TRBJ1-5; D not resolved. The CDR3 runs to 13 residues. Germline CDR1 is SGHRS and CDR2 is YFSETQ. Trimming pared 3 bases from V and 6 bases from J, leaving 10 bases between. Filled out from reference TRBV5-1 and TRBJ1-5, the complete variable domain reads KAGVTQTPRYLIKTRGQQVTLSCSPISGHRSVSWYQQTPGQGLQFLFEYFSETQRNKGNFPGRFSGRQFSNSRSEMNVSTLELGDSALYLCASSSFPTQPQHFGDGTRLSIL.

The count of this clone is one. This same CDR3 is encoded by further DNA sequences in the sample. The rearrangement uses TRBV5-5 and TRBJ1-2; 7 positions agree with TRBD1. J lost 6 bases, V lost 2 bases, and 1 base had no gene match. The germline V gene has CDR1 SGHKS and CDR2 YYEKEE (reference sequence). The CDR3 has 12 residues. The CDR3 reads CASSLDRDGYTF. Written as DNA, the CDR3 is TGTGCCAGCAGCTTAGACAGGGATGGCTACACCTTC.

In DNA, the CDR3 is TGTGCCAGCAGCCGACAGGGTCTCACGGCGTTCTTC. This translates into CASSRQGLTAFF. V is TRBV5-6 and J is TRBJ2-1; 7 bases are shared with TRBD1. Germline CDR1 and CDR2: SGHDT and YYEEEE. The CDR3 loop spans 12 amino acids. V shed 4 bases and J 15 bases; nucleotides not matched to a gene: 10.

V usage is TRBV9 and J usage is TRBJ1-1; D perhaps matches TRBD1 (6 bases). Germline CDR1 SGDLS, CDR2 YYNGEE. This CDR3 is built from 15 residues. V dropped 6 bases and J dropped 3 bases, with 18 bases sitting between them. CDR3 bases: TGTGCCAGCACCATGGACAGTCAGCCGGACACTGAAGCTTTCTTT. It specifies CASTMDSQPDTEAFF.

This clone was picked up a small number of times. This rearrangement joins TRBV20-1 to TRBJ1-2, with unresolved D. The CDR3 extends over 9 amino acids. Trimming pared 0 bases from V and 8 bases from J, leaving 1 base between. The V gene's germline CDR1 is DFQATT and CDR2 SNEGSKA (reference sequence). CDR3 coding DNA: TGCAGTGCTAGAGAAGGCTACACCTTC. This codes for CSAREGYTF.

V usage is TRBV21-1 and J usage is TRBJ2-4; the D call of TRBD1 is as the table states it, not checked on the DNA. TRBV21-1 is designated a pseudogene. CDR3 length: 18 residues. The DNA for the CDR3 is TGTGCCAGCAGCAAAGCGCTCGGGACAGGGGGTTTCAAAAACATTCAGTACTTC. Protein: CASSKALGTGGFKNIQYF.